Presented here are 8 T cell receptor beta chains from one specimen sequenced in a study of T cells in Graves' hyperthyroidism and ophthalmopathy. Researchers took RNA transcripts and amplified the TCR beta CDR3 regions from them. HTBI primers were employed in a first-round RT-PCR of the TCR CDR3. Each CDR3 protein gets one entry after TCRdb re-called the multiplex PCR reads with MiXCR. The profile covers around 350,000 distinct CDR3 sequences, with around 16% appearing a single time and about 30% taken by the ten largest. Sequencing input: blood. All receptors derive from a young woman with Graves' hyperthyroidism that later progressed to Graves' ophthalmopathy.

This clonotype was recorded many times. The chain joins TRBV5-1 to TRBJ2-1, with unresolved D. The ends were cut back, 0 bases at V and 0 bases at J, with 22 bases in the middle. In germline, CDR1 is SGHRS, CDR2 YFSETQ. This CDR3 contains 20 residues. The CDR3 loop is CASSLEGQAPILGSYNEQFF. The CDR3 bases are TGCGCCAGCAGCTTGGAGGGCCAAGCCCCCATCCTGGGCTCCTACAATGAGCAGTTCTTC.

Ten or more counts support this clonotype. V gene TRBV20-1 combines with J gene TRBJ2-5; D gene ambiguous. This CDR3 is 12 amino acids long. V dropped 6 bases and J dropped 4 bases, with 12 bases sitting between them. The germline V gene encodes CDR1 DFQATT and CDR2 SNEGSKA (reference sequence). CDR3 residues: CSATTDLETQYF. The CDR3 coding sequence is TGCAGTGCCACTACAGATTTAGAGACCCAGTACTTC.

Comments on this clonotype: This may come from a read error, since a much larger clone is one base off. This chain joins TRBV20-1 and TRBJ1-5, with 7 bases matching TRBD1. The CDR3 runs to 17 residues. V lost 1 base to trimming and J lost 1 base; unmatched junction nucleotides: 10. Germline CDR1 is DFQATT and CDR2 is SNEGSKA (reference sequence). In DNA form, the CDR3 reads TGCAGTGCTAGAGGCCCCGAGACAGGGAGGAGCAATCAGCCCCAGCATTTT. Translating gives CSARGPETGRSNQPQHF.

This clonotype showed up many times. This chain links TRBV12-3 or TRBV12-4 with TRBJ1-4, with D uncertain. Trimming cost V 5 bases and J 6 bases, with 19 bases left between them. This CDR3 has 16 amino acids. CDR3 DNA sequence: TGTGCCAGCAGTCTCGGCGACGACTGGTATGATGAAAAACTGTTTTTT. It yields the protein CASSLGDDWYDEKLFF.

The CDR3 spells CATTFDEQFF. The CDR3, as DNA: TGTGCCACCACCTTCGATGAGCAGTTCTTC. The chain recombines TRBV24-1 with TRBJ2-1; unclear D gene. Germline-derived CDR1 and CDR2 are KGHDR and SFDVKD. This CDR3 has 10 residues. V was shortened by 8 bases and J by 8 bases, with 6 bases between the two germline ends.

This clonotype was picked up a small number of times. Here the CDR3 reads CSAGDYSRTGELFF. The CDR3 nucleotides read TGCAGTGCAGGGGACTACTCGCGGACCGGGGAGCTGTTTTTT. The chain carries TRBV20-1 and TRBJ2-2; 7 nucleotides line up with TRBD2. The CDR3 is made up of 14 amino acids. Germline V CDR1 and CDR2: DFQATT, SNEGSKA (reference sequence). V lost 6 bases and J lost 5; bases outside the gene matches: 9.

This clonotype was counted at least ten times. The CDR3 protein is CSARGRDRGYEQYF. CDR3 coding DNA: TGCAGTGCTAGAGGCCGGGACAGGGGCTACGAGCAGTACTTC. The chain joins TRBV20-1 to TRBJ2-7, with 10 bases matching TRBD1. The germline CDR1 and CDR2 sequences are DFQATT and SNEGSKA (reference sequence). V lost 1 base and J lost 3; bases outside the gene matches: 3. CDR3 size: 14 residues.

This clonotype was counted many times. The genes are TRBV20-1 and TRBJ2-7; 8 bases fit TRBD2. Germline V CDR1 and CDR2: DFQATT, SNEGSKA (reference sequence). The CDR3 consists of 16 residues. J was trimmed by 0 bases and V by 4 bases; bases with no gene match: 11. The CDR3 loop is CSAKLKNSGVSYEQYF. CDR3 coding DNA: TGCAGTGCTAAATTAAAGAATAGCGGGGTCTCCTACGAGCAGTACTTC.